This TCR beta chain was documented in a study of blood T cell repertoires in COVID-19. Study overall: T cells, B-cell-depleted T cells, or PBMCs provided the cDNA or gDNA that served as material.

In the original workflow: Reference gene primer amplification gave nucleated cell count estimates. Data came from immunoSEQ multiplex PCR; TCRdb stores just in-frame clones and leaves some out. V and J calls plus clone size are reproduced from that table; the DNA served to infer D and trimming. This sample carries about 220,000 clones, around 89% of them seen once, and the ten largest clones take more than 3%. Adults between roughly 18 and 89 years of age took part from fewer than 30 US areas. Assignment of participants to cohorts was predicated upon participant-reported clinical history. This sequence originates from a young woman in a cohort exposed to, infected with or recovered from COVID-19 (not recorded which). The sample consisted of PBMCs or T cells enriched from blood (not recorded which).

For the CDR3, the DNA is TGTGCCAGCAGTTACTCAGGTTTTGACAGGGGGTCACCCCTCCACTTT. Translating it yields CASSYSGFDRGSPLHF. The chain links TRBV6-6 to TRBJ1-6; 9 positions agree with TRBD1. Germline CDR1 and CDR2: MNHNY and SVGAGI (reference sequence). Trimming cost V 0 bases and J 10 bases; bases outside gene matches: 7. This CDR3 is 16 amino acids long.